The 18 T cell receptor beta chains below come from one sample, sequenced in a study of blood T cell repertoires in COVID-19. Some clones are missing from TCRdb's copy, which holds only in-frame ones; the method was immunoSEQ multiplex PCR. The table records 150,000 to 200,000 clones, about 82% of them present only once. The sequencing sample was made of PBMCs or T cells enriched from blood (not recorded which). Receptors originate from a woman under 40 who had recovered from COVID-19.

This clone has a single count. The chain couples TRBV5-1 to TRBJ1-2, with D perhaps matching TRBD1 (6 bases). Germline CDR1 SGHRS, CDR2 YFSETQ. The CDR3 runs to 14 residues. Trimming pared 3 bases from V and 4 bases from J, leaving 13 bases between. The DNA for the CDR3 is TGCGCCAGCAGCTCCACACAGGGTGGCTATGGCTACACCTTC. It yields the protein CASSSTQGGYGYTF.

V gene TRBV19 combines with J gene TRBJ1-5; 8 bases agree with TRBD1. Unmatched junction bases numbered 7, after V lost 6 bases and J lost 3 bases. The CDR3 runs 15 residues. CDR1 LNHDA and CDR2 SQIVND come from the germline V gene (reference sequence). CDR3 region: CASRATGVVNQPQHF. CDR3 nucleotide sequence: TGTGCCAGTAGAGCGACAGGGGTAGTCAATCAGCCCCAGCATTTT.

The V call is TRBV18, the J call TRBJ1-2, with 7 positions matching TRBD1. J lost 4 bases, V lost 4 bases, and 6 bases had no gene match. Germline V gives CDR1 KGHSH, CDR2 LQKENI. The CDR3 spans 14 residues. CDR3 residues: CASSHETGVYGYTF. Here the CDR3 DNA reads TGTGCCAGCTCACACGAAACAGGGGTCTATGGCTACACCTTC. Looking up the rest from reference TRBV18 and TRBJ1-2 gives the full variable domain: NAGVMQNPRHLVRRRGQEARLRCSPMKGHSHVYWYRQLPEEGLKFMVYLQKENIIDESGMPKERFSAEFPKEGPSILRIQQVVRGDSAAYFCASSHETGVYGYTFGSGTRLTVV.

The rearrangement links TRBV5-4 to TRBJ2-2; TRBD1 matches 9 bases. The CDR3 covers 15 residues. V lost 7 bases, J lost 6 bases, and 10 bases stayed unmatched. CDR1 is SGHNT, CDR2 YYREEE, per germline (reference sequence). CDR3: CASRLQGAHPGELFF. CDR3 nucleotides: TGTGCCAGCCGTTTACAGGGGGCGCATCCCGGGGAGCTGTTTTTT.

This clone occurred once. V is TRBV6-5 and J is TRBJ2-7; 9 nucleotides align to TRBD2. This CDR3 region has 15 residues. The J segment lost 6 bases and the V segment lost 6 bases, leaving 12 bases of the junction unmatched. Germline V gene data show CDR1 as MNHEY and CDR2 as SVGAGI. The CDR3 region has the DNA TGTGCCAGCAGAGCTTATAGCGGGAGCTATGCCGAGCAGTACTTC. This translates into CASRAYSGSYAEQYF.

The gene calls are TRBV9 and TRBJ1-3; 7 nucleotides align to TRBD1. Trimming cost V 3 bases and J 4 bases; bases outside gene matches: 10. This CDR3 has 16 amino acids. Germline CDR1 SGDLS, CDR2 YYNGEE. CDR3 amino acids: CASSGKRQGLGNTIYF. Here the CDR3 DNA reads TGTGCCAGCAGCGGAAAACGACAGGGTTTGGGAAACACCATATATTTT.

The V call is TRBV6-5, the J call TRBJ1-2; no clear D. Between the trimmed V and J ends, which lost 6 bases and 2 bases, there was a span of 13 bases. Germline V gives CDR1 MNHEY, CDR2 SVGAGI. This CDR3 contains 14 residues. CDR3 DNA: TGTGCCAGCAGGAGTGGGAGTTTAAACTATGGCTACACCTTC. Translating gives CASRSGSLNYGYTF.

The chain recombines TRBV18 with TRBJ2-3; D may be TRBD2 (5 bases). Trimming cost V 2 bases and J 1 base, with 10 bases left between them. Germline CDR1 is KGHSH and CDR2 is LQKENI. The CDR3 is 15 residues long. CDR3 sequence: CASSPNEGGTDTQYF. In DNA, the CDR3 is TGTGCCAGCTCACCAAACGAGGGCGGCACAGATACGCAGTATTTT.

The V call is TRBV11-2, the J call TRBJ2-3; 13 nucleotides line up with TRBD2. V lost 3 bases to trimming and J lost 1 base; unmatched junction nucleotides: 1. CDR3 length equals 16 residues. Germline CDR1 and CDR2: SGHAT and FQNNGV. As DNA, the CDR3 is TGTGCCAGCAGCTTCGGACTAGCGGGGGGCACAGATACGCAGTATTTT. It is translated as CASSFGLAGGTDTQYF.

The chain recombines TRBV27 with TRBJ2-1; 14 bases map to TRBD2. The length of the CDR3 is 18 residues. V shed 8 bases and J 7 bases; nucleotides not matched to a gene: 16. In germline, CDR1 is MNHEY, CDR2 SMNVEV (reference sequence). CDR3 region: CASQGFLRLAGGRNEQFF. The DNA of the CDR3 is TGTGCCAGCCAAGGTTTTCTAAGACTAGCGGGAGGGAGGAATGAGCAGTTCTTC.

The CDR3 DNA sequence: TGTGCCAGCAGCTTAGAGCACAGCTCTTCCTACGAGCAGTACTTC. Residues: CASSLEHSSSYEQYF. This chain uses TRBV7-6 with TRBJ2-7; D not certain. The V gene's germline CDR1 is SGHVS and CDR2 FNYEAQ. Trimming stripped 1 base from V and 1 base from J, with 11 bases between. This CDR3 has 15 residues.

In its sample, this clone was seen once. The chain is built from TRBV24-1 and TRBJ1-5; TRBD1 might be the D (5 bases). V was cut by 5 bases and J by 5 bases, with 12 bases left in between. CDR3 length equals 14 residues. Germline CDR1 is KGHDR and CDR2 is SFDVKD. CDR3 sequence reads: CATSAATEYQPQHF. In nucleotides, the CDR3 is TGTGCCACCAGTGCCGCGACAGAGTATCAGCCCCAGCATTTT.

The CDR3 here is CATRVSENSPLHF. In DNA, the CDR3 is TGTGCCACCCGCGTGAGTGAGAATTCACCCCTCCACTTT. This chain links TRBV28 with TRBJ1-6; no reliable D call. Germline loops: CDR1 MDHEN, CDR2 SYDVKM. Trimming cost V 10 bases and J 7 bases, with 14 bases left between them. The CDR3 is 13 amino acids. Full variable domain (outside the CDR3, taken from reference TRBV28 and TRBJ1-6): DVKVTQSSRYLVKRTGEKVFLECVQDMDHENMFWYRQDPGLGLRLIYFSYDVKMKEKGDIPEGYSVSREKKERFSLILESASTNQTSMYLCATRVSENSPLHFGNGTRLTVT.

The V call is TRBV10-1, the J call TRBJ2-7; D not certain. Trimming stripped 2 bases from V and 5 bases from J, with 19 bases between. Germline lookup yields CDR1 WNHNN and CDR2 SYGVQD (reference sequence). There are 16 residues in the CDR3. Here the CDR3 reads CASSEPGLGQVNEQYF. Written as DNA, the CDR3 is TGCGCCAGCAGTGAGCCAGGCCTGGGCCAGGTTAACGAGCAGTACTTC.

The chain uses TRBV19 and TRBJ1-1; tentative D call: TRBD1 (6 bases). V lost 4 bases, J lost 8 bases, and 17 bases lay in between. This CDR3 spans 14 amino acids. Germline values: CDR1 LNHDA, CDR2 SQIVND (reference sequence). Here the CDR3 reads CASSRQGRGKEAFF. The CDR3 bases are TGTGCCAGTAGTAGGCAGGGAAGGGGGAAGGAAGCTTTCTTT.

The rearrangement uses TRBV29-1 and TRBJ1-2, with a possible D match to TRBD1 (6 bases). V dropped 1 base and J dropped 5 bases, with 23 bases sitting between them. Germline V CDR1 and CDR2: SQVTM, ANQGSEA. The CDR3 runs to 17 residues. The CDR3, as DNA: TGCAGCGTTGAAGGTAGCGGGGGCAACGCCGGTTATTATGGCTACACCTTC. Its translation: CSVEGSGGNAGYYGYTF.

The chain employs TRBV4-1 and TRBJ1-1; D remains ambiguous. This CDR3 region has 14 residues. Per germline, CDR1 MGHRA and CDR2 YSYEKL. Trimming removed 6 bases at V and 0 bases at J, with 11 bases between. CDR3 in amino acids: CASSRESMNTEAFF. The CDR3 region has the DNA TGCGCCAGCAGTCGGGAGTCCATGAACACTGAAGCTTTCTTT.

This chain joins TRBV15 and TRBJ1-2; D is perhaps TRBD1 (6 bases). CDR3 length: 15 amino acids. Germline-derived CDR1 and CDR2 are LNHNV and YYDKDF (reference sequence). Trimming cost V 0 bases and J 7 bases, with 15 bases left between them. The CDR3 loop reads CATSRESGRGVGYTF. The CDR3 nucleotides read TGTGCCACCAGCAGAGAGTCGGGCAGGGGCGTTGGCTACACCTTC.